The present T cell receptor beta chain was sequenced within a study of blood T cell repertoires in COVID-19. Assay used: immunoSEQ multiplex PCR; TCRdb lists only in-frame clones, some missing. This sample yields about 60,000 clones, of which roughly 90% are seen a single time; about 9.5% belongs to the top ten. V gave up 8 bases and J gave up 9 bases, with 19 bases separating them. The CDR3 covers 13 residues. CDR1 and CDR2 (germline): LGHDT, YNNKEL (reference sequence). Sequencing was carried out using peripheral blood. This clonotype was obtained from a human donor with acute or convalescent COVID-19. The donor label of this sample is uncertain. The J gene is TRBJ1-2, the V gene TRBV3-1 (or the pseudogene TRBV3-2), with D maybe TRBD1 (6 bases). CDR3 region: CASRPFITGSYTF. CDR3 DNA: TGTGCCAGCCGACCCTTTATCACAGGGAGCTACACCTTC.